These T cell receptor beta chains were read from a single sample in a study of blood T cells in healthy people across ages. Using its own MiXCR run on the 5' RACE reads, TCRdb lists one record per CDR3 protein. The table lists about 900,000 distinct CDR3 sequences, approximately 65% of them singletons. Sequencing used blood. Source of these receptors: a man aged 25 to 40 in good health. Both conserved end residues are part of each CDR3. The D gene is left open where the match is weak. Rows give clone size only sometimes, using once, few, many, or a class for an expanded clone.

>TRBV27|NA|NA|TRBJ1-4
CASSPTGTGVITTTNEKLFF
TGTGCCAGCAGTCCAACCGGGACGGGGGTGATTACGACAACTAATGAAAAACTGTTTTTT
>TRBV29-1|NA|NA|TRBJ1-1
CSVRDAGRRNTEAFF
TGCAGCGTTAGGGACGCAGGGCGTAGGAACACTGAAGCTTTCTTT
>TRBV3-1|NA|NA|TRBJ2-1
CASSSGRRSSYNEQFF
TGTGCCAGCAGCTCTGGCAGGCGGAGCTCCTACAATGAGCAGTTCTTC
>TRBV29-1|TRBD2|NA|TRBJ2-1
CSVAGTSGGAHVNEQFF
TGCAGCGTTGCCGGGACTAGCGGGGGGGCTCACGTCAATGAGCAGTTCTTC
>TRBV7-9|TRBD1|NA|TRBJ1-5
CASSTGGRARGQPQHF
TGTGCCAGCAGCACAGGGGGCAGGGCCCGGGGACAGCCCCAGCATTTT
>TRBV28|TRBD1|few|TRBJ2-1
CASSTNRDRGYNEQFF
TGTGCCAGCAGTACCAACCGGGACAGGGGTTACAATGAGCAGTTCTTC
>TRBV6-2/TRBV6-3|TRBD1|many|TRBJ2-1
CASTSTGHEQFF
TGTGCCAGCACCTCGACAGGGCATGAGCAGTTCTTC
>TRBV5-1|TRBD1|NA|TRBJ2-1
CASSWTGEAEQFF
TGCGCCAGCAGCTGGACAGGGGAGGCTGAGCAGTTCTTC
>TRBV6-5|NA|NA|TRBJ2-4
CASSYSKLGRVVKAKNIQYF
TGTGCCAGCAGTTACTCGAAGCTGGGACGAGTGGTTAAAGCCAAAAACATTCAGTACTTC
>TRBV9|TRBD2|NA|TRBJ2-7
CASSPRATSTYEQYF
TGTGCCAGCAGCCCGAGGGCGACTAGCACTTACGAGCAGTACTTC
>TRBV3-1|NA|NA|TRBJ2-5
CASSQDGVETQYF
TGTGCCAGCAGCCAGGACGGGGTCGAGACCCAGTACTTC
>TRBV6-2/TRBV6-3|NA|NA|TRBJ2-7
CASTMGRDTPSYEQYF
TGTGCCAGCACCATGGGAAGGGACACTCCCTCCTACGAGCAGTACTTC
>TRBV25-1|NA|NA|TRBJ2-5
CASSSWTRQETQYF
TGTGCCAGCAGTTCATGGACACGCCAAGAGACCCAGTACTTC
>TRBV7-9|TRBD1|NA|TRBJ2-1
CASSLSGTGGTEQFF
TGTGCCAGCAGCTTATCCGGGACAGGGGGTACTGAGCAGTTCTTC
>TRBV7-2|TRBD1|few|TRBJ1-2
CASSLARWDRGLYGYTF
TGTGCCAGCAGCTTAGCGCGATGGGACAGGGGGCTCTATGGCTACACCTTC
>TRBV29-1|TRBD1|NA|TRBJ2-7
CSVDQGQGGAYEQYF
TGCAGCGTTGATCAGGGACAGGGGGGGGCCTACGAGCAGTACTTC
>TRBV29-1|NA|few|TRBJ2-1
CSSQGQDHNEQFF
TGCAGCTCCCAGGGGCAGGACCACAATGAGCAGTTCTTC
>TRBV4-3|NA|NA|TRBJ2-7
CASSQDMGPYEQYF
TGCGCCAGCAGCCAAGATATGGGGCCTTACGAGCAGTACTTC
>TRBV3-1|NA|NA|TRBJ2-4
CASSQEGFRGVIQYF
TGTGCCAGCAGCCAAGAAGGATTTAGGGGTGTCATTCAGTACTTC
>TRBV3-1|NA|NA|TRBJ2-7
CASSQENRYEQYF
TGTGCCAGCAGCCAAGAAAACAGGTACGAGCAGTACTTC
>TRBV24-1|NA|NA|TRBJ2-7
CATSPANAMYEQYF
TGTGCCACCAGTCCCGCCAACGCTATGTACGAGCAGTACTTC
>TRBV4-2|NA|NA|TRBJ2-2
CASSQKRDRAGTGELFF
TGTGCCAGCAGCCAAAAAAGAGACAGGGCGGGGACCGGGGAGCTGTTTTTT
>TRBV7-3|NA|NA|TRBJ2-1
CASSSSSVHNEQFF
TGTGCCAGCAGTTCATCAAGCGTGCACAATGAGCAGTTCTTC
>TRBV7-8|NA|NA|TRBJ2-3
CASSILAGTDTQYF
TGTGCCAGCAGCATTCTAGCAGGGACAGATACGCAGTATTTT
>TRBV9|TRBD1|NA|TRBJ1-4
CASSGSGQGAHSEKLFF
TGTGCCAGCAGCGGGTCAGGACAGGGGGCGCATAGTGAAAAACTGTTTTTT
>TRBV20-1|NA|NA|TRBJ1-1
CSARPAQGRGTEAFF
TGCAGTGCTAGACCGGCTCAGGGGCGGGGCACTGAAGCTTTCTTT
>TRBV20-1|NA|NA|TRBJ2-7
CSAEDSAEQYF
TGCAGTGCCGAGGACAGTGCCGAGCAGTACTTC
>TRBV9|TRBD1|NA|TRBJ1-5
CASSVTGTTEQPQHF
TGTGCCAGCAGCGTGACAGGGACGACGGAACAGCCCCAGCATTTT